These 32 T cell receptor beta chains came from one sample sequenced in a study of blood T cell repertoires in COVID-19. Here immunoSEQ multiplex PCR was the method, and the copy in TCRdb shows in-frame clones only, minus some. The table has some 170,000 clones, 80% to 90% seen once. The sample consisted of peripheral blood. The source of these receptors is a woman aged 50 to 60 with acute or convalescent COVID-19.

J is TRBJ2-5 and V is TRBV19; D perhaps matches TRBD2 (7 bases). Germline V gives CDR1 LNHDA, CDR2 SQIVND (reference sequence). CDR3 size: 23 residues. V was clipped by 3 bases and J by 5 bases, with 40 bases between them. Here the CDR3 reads CASSITRDASITGAGALFETQYF. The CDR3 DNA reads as TGTGCCAGTAGTATTACGAGGGACGCCAGTATTACGGGGGCGGGAGCTTTGTTTGAGACCCAGTACTTC.

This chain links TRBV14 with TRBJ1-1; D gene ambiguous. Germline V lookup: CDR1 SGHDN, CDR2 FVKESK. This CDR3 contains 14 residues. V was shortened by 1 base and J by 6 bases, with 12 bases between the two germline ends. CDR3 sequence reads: CASSQVPVRAEAFF. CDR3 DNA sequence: TGTGCCAGCAGCCAAGTGCCAGTCCGGGCTGAAGCTTTCTTT.

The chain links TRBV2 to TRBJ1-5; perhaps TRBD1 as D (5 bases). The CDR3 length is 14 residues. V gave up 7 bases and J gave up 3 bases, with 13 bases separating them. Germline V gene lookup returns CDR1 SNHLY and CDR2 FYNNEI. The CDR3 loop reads CASTEQENNQPQHF. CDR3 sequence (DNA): TGTGCCAGCACGGAACAGGAGAACAATCAGCCCCAGCATTTT.

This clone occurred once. The chain's CDR3 is CASSWGRGNQPQHF. The CDR3 DNA follows: TGTGCCAGTAGTTGGGGTAGGGGGAATCAGCCCCAGCATTTT. This chain uses TRBV19 with TRBJ1-5, with D possibly TRBD1 on 6 matching bases. Trimming pared 5 bases from V and 4 bases from J, leaving 12 bases between. The CDR3 runs 14 residues. From germline, CDR1 is LNHDA and CDR2 SQIVND (reference sequence).

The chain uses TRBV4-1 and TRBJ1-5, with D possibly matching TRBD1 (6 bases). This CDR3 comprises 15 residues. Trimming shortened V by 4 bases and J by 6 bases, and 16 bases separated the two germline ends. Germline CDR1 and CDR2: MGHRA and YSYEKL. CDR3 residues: CASSRTGKLGQPQHF. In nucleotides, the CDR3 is TGCGCCAGCAGCCGCACAGGGAAGTTGGGTCAGCCCCAGCATTTT.

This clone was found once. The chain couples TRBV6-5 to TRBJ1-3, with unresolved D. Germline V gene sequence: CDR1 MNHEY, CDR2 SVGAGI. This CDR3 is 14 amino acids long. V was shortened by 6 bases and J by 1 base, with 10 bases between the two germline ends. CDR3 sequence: CASRLTSSGNTIYF. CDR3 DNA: TGTGCCAGCAGATTGACATCTTCTGGAAACACCATATATTTT.

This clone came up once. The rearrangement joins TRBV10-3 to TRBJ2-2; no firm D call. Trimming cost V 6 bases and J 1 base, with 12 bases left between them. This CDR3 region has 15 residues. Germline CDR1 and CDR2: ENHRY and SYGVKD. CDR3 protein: CAIREGGLNTGELFF. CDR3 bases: TGTGCCATCAGAGAAGGTGGGCTGAACACCGGGGAGCTGTTTTTT.

CDR3 sequence: CASSKSGTGGFGYTF. The CDR3 DNA sequence: TGTGCCAGCAGCAAAAGTGGGACAGGGGGGTTTGGCTACACCTTC. The rearrangement uses TRBV6-5 and TRBJ1-2; 11 nucleotides match TRBD1. V lost 6 bases to trimming and J lost 7 bases; unmatched junction nucleotides: 10. Per the germline V gene, CDR1 is MNHEY and CDR2 is SVGAGI. CDR3 size: 15 residues.

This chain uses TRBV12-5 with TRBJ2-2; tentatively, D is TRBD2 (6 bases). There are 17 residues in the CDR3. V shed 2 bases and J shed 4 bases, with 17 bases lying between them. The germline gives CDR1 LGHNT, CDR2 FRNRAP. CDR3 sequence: CASGLNSGGVTTGELFF. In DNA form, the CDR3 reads TGTGCTAGTGGTTTGAATTCTGGCGGGGTCACCACCGGGGAGCTGTTTTTT.

The CDR3 reads CASSQGGLNEKLFF. Here the CDR3 DNA reads TGCGCCAGCAGCCAAGGAGGGTTAAATGAAAAACTGTTTTTT. This sequence joins TRBV4-1 and TRBJ1-4; no clear D gene. The V and J ends lost 1 base and 5 bases respectively, with 8 bases between them. Germline V gene lookup returns CDR1 MGHRA and CDR2 YSYEKL. The CDR3 runs to 14 residues.

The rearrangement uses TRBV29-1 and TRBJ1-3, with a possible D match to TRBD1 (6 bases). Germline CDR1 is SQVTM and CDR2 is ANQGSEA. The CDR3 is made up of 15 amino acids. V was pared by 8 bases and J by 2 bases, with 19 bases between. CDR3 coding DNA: TGCAGCATCCTGGACAGTTCGAAACCTGGAAACACCATATATTTT. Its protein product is CSILDSSKPGNTIYF.

The CDR3 protein is CASSKGTGDTNTEAFF. Written as DNA, the CDR3 is TGTGCCAGCAGCAAAGGGACAGGGGATACTAACACTGAAGCTTTCTTT. This chain joins TRBV3-1 (or the pseudogene TRBV3-2) and TRBJ1-1, with 10 bases lining up with TRBD1. The germline gives CDR1 LGHDT, CDR2 YNNKEL (reference sequence). Unmatched junction bases numbered 8, after V lost 5 bases and J lost 2 bases. CDR3 length equals 16 residues.

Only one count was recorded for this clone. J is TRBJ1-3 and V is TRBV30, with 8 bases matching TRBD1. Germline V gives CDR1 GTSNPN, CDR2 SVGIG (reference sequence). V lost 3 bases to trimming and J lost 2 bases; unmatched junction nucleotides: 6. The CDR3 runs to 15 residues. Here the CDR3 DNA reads TGTGCCTGGAGCCCAGCAGGGGGCCCTGGAAACACCATATATTTT. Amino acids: CAWSPAGGPGNTIYF.

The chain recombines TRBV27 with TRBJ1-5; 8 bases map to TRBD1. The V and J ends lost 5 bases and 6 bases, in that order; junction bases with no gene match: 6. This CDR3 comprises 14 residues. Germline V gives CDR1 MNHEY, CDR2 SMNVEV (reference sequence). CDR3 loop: CASSQQGEGQPQHF. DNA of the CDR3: TGTGCCAGCAGTCAACAGGGGGAAGGTCAGCCCCAGCATTTT.

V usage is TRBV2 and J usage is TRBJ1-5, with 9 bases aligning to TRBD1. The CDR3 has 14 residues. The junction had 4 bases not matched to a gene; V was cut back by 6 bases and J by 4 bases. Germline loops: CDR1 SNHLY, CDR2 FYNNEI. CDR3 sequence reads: CASRGTGNNQPQHF. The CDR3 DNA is TGTGCCAGCAGGGGGACAGGGAATAATCAGCCCCAGCATTTT.

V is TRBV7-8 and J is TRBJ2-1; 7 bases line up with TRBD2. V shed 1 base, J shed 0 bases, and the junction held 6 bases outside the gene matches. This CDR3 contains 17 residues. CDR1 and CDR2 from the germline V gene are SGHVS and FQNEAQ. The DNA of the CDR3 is TGTGCCAGCAGCTTAGTTTGGCGGGGGAACTCCTACAATGAGCAGTTCTTC. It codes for CASSLVWRGNSYNEQFF.

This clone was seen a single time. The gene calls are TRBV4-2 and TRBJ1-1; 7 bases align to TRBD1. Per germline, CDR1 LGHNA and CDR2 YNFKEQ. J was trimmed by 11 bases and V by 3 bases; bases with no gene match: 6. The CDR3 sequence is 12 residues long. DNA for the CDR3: TGTGCCAGCAGCCATATCCAGGGGGACGCTTTCTTT. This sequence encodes CASSHIQGDAFF.

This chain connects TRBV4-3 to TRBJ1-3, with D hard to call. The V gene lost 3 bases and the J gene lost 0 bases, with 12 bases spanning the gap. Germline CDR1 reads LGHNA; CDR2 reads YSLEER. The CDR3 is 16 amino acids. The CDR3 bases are TGCGCCAGCAGCCAGGGCCTTCTGAGCTCTGGAAACACCATATATTTT. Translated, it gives CASSQGLLSSGNTIYF.

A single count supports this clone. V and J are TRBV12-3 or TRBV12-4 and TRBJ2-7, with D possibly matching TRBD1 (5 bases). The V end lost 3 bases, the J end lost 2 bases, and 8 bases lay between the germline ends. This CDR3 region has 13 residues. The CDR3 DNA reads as TGTGCCAGCAGTTTTCAGGGAACCTACGAGCAGTACTTC. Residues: CASSFQGTYEQYF.

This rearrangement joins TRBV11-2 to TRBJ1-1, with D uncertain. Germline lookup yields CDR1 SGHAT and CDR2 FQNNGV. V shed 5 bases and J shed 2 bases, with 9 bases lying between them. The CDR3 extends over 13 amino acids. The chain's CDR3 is CASSRGVNTEAFF. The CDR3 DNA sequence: TGTGCCAGCAGCCGGGGAGTAAACACTGAAGCTTTCTTT.

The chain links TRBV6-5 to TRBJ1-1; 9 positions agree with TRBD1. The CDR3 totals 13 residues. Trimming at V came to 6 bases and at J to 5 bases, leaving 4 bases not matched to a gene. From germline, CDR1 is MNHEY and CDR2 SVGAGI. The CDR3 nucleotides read TGTGCCAGCAGAGGGACAGGGACGACTGAAGCTTTCTTT. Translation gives CASRGTGTTEAFF.

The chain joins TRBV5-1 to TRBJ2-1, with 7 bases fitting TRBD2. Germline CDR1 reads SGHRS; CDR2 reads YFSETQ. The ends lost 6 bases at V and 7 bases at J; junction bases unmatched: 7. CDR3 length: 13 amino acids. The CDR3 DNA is TGCGCCAGCACTATGCTAGCGGAGAATGAGCAGTTCTTC. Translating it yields CASTMLAENEQFF.

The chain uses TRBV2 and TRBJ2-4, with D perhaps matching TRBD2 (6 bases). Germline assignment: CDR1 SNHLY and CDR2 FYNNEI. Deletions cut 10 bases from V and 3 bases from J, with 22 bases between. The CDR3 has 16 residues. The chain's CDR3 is CAIPGLSRIGKNIQYF. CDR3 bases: TGTGCCATCCCGGGACTGAGCCGAATCGGCAAAAACATTCAGTACTTC.

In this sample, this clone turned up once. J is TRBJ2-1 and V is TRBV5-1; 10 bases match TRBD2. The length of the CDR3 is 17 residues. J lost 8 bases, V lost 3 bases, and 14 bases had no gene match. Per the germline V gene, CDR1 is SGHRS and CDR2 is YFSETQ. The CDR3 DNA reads TGCGCCAGCAGCTCCTTCTCAGTGGCTAGCGGGGGCGATGAGCAGTTCTTC. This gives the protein CASSSFSVASGGDEQFF.

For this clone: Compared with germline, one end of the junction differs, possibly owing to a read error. The chain's CDR3 is CASTYISDTEAFF. The CDR3 DNA follows: TGTGCCAGCACTTACATATCGGACACTGAAGCTTTCTTT. The chain joins TRBV6-6 to TRBJ1-1; D gene unclear. The germline V gene has CDR1 MNHNY and CDR2 SVGAGI (reference sequence). This CDR3 has 13 residues.

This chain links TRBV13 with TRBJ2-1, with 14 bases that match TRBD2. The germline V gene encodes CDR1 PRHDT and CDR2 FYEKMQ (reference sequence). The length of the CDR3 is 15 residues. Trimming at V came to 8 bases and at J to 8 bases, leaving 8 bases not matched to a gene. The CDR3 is CASLRLAGGIDEQFF. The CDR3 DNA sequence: TGTGCCAGCCTCCGACTAGCGGGGGGGATTGATGAGCAGTTCTTC.

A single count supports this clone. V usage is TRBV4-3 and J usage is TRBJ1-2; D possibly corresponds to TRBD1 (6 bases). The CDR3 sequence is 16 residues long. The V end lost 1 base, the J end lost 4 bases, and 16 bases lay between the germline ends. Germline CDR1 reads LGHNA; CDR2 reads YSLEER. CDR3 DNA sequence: TGCGCCAGCAGCCAAGCTACATCGGGAGGGGGCTATGGCTACACCTTC. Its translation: CASSQATSGGGYGYTF.

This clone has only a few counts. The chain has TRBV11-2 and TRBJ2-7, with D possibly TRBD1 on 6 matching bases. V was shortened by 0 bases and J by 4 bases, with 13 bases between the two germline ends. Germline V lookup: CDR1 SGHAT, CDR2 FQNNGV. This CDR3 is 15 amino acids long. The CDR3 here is CASSLEGQGYYEQYF. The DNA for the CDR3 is TGTGCCAGCAGCTTAGAGGGGCAGGGGTATTACGAGCAGTACTTC.

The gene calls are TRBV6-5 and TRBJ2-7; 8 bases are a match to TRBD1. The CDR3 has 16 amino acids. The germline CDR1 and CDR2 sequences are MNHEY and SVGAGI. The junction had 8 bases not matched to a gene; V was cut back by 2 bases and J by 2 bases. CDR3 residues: CASSYGPQGATYEQYF. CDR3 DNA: TGTGCCAGCAGTTACGGGCCTCAGGGGGCGACCTACGAGCAGTACTTC.

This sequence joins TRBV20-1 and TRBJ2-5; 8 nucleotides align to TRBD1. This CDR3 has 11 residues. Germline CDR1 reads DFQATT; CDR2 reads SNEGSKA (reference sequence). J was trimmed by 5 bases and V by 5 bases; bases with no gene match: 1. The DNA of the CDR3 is TGCAGTGCTCACAGGGGGGAGACCCAGTACTTC. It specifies CSAHRGETQYF.

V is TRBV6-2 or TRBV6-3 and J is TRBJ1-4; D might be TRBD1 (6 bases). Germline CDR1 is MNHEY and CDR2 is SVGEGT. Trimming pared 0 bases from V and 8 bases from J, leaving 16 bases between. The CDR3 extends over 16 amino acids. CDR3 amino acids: CASSYSRGNNQEKLFF. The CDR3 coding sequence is TGTGCCAGCAGTTACTCGAGGGGGAATAATCAAGAAAAACTGTTTTTT.

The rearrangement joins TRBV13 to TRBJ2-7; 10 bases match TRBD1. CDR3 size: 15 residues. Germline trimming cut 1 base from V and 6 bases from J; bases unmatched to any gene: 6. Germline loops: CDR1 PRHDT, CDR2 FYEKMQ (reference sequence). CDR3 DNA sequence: TGTGCCAGCAGCTTAGTCGGGACAGGGGCGGGCGAGCAGTACTTC. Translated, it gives CASSLVGTGAGEQYF. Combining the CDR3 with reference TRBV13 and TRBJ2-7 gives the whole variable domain AAGVIQSPRHLIKEKRETATLKCYPIPRHDTVYWYQQGPGQDPQFLISFYEKMQSDKGSIPDRFSAQQFSDYHSELNMSSLELGDSALYFCASSLVGTGAGEQYFGPGTRLTVT.